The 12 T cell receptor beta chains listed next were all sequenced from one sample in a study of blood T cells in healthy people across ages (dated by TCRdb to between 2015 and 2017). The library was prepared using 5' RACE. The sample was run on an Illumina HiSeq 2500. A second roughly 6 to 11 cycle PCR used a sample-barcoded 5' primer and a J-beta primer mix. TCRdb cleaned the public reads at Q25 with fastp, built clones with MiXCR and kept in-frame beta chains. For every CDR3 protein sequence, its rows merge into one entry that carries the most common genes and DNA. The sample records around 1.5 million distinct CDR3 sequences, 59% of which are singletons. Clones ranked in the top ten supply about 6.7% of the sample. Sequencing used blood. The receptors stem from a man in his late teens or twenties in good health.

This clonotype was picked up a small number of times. CDR3 protein: CASSYGLAGGQYNEQFF. CDR3 DNA sequence: TGTGCCAGCAGTTACGGCCTAGCGGGAGGGCAATACAATGAGCAGTTCTTC. The chain joins TRBV6-6 to TRBJ2-1; 12 nucleotides match TRBD2. Germline V CDR1 and CDR2: MNHNY, SVGAGI (reference sequence). This CDR3 has 17 residues. V lost 2 bases to trimming and J lost 4 bases; unmatched junction nucleotides: 6.

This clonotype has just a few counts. CDR3 residues: CSGGFLADYNEQFF. CDR3 sequence (DNA): TGCAGCGGGGGTTTCCTAGCGGACTACAATGAGCAGTTCTTC. The V gene is TRBV29-1, the J gene TRBJ2-1, with TRBD2 identical over 7 bases. This CDR3 is 14 amino acids long. Germline CDR1 is SQVTM and CDR2 is ANQGSEA. J was trimmed by 3 bases and V by 7 bases; bases with no gene match: 9.

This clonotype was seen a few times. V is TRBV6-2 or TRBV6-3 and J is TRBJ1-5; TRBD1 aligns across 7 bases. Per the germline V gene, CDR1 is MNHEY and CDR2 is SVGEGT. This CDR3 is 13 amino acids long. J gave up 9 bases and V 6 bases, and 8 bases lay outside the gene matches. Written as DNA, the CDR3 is TGTGCCAGCAGAGACACAGGGGCTTGGCCCCAGCATTTT. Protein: CASRDTGAWPQHF.

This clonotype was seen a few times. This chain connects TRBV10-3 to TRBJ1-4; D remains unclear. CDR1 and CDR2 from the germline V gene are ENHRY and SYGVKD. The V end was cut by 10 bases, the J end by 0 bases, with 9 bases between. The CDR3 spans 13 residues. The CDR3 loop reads CATREATNEKLFF. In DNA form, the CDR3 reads TGTGCCACCCGCGAGGCAACTAATGAAAAACTGTTTTTT.

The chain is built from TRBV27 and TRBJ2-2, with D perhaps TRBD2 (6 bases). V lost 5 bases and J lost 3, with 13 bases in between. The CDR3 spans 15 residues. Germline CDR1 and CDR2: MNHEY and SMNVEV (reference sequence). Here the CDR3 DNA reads TGTGCCAGCAGTAGGCTAGCGTCTTACACCGGGGAGCTGTTTTTT. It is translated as CASSRLASYTGELFF.

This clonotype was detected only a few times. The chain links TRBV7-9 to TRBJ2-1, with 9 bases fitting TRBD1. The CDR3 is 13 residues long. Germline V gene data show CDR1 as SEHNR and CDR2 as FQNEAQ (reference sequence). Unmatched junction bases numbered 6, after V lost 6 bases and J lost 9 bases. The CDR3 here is CASRSPTGGEQFF. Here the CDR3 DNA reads TGTGCCAGCAGGTCACCGACAGGGGGTGAGCAGTTCTTC.

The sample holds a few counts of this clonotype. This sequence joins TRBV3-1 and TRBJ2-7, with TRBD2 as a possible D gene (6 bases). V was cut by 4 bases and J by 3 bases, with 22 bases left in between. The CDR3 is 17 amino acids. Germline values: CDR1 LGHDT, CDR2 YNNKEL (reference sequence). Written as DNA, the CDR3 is TGTGCCAGCAGCCCCCGGGACGCGCGGAGGGGCCTCTACGAGCAGTACTTC. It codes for CASSPRDARRGLYEQYF.

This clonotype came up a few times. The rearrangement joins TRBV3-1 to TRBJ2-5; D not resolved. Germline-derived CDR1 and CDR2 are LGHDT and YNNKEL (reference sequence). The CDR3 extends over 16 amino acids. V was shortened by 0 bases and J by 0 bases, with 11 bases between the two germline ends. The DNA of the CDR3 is TGTGCCAGCAGCCAAGAAGGAAGGCCTAACCAAGAGACCCAGTACTTC. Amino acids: CASSQEGRPNQETQYF.

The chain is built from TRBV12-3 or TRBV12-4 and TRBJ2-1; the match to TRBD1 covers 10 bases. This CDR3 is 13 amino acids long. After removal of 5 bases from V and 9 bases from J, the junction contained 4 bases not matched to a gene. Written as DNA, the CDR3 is TGTGCCAGCAGTGCGGGACAGGGGATTGAGCAGTTCTTC. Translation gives CASSAGQGIEQFF.

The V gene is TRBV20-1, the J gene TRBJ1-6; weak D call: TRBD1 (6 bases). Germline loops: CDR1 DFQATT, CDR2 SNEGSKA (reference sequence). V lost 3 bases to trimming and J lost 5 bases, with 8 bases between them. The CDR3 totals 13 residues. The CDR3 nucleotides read TGCAGTGCTAGCCCAGGGGATAATTCACCCCTCCACTTT. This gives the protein CSASPGDNSPLHF.

The CDR3 nucleotides read TGTGCCAGCAGCGTAGCCGGACTATATCAAGAGACCCAGTACTTC. As protein: CASSVAGLYQETQYF. The rearrangement joins TRBV9 to TRBJ2-5; a possible D gene is TRBD2 (6 bases). Germline V CDR1 and CDR2: SGDLS, YYNGEE. The CDR3 has 15 amino acids. V lost 0 bases, J lost 2 bases, and 11 bases lay in between. The full variable domain, rest sourced from reference TRBV9 and TRBJ2-5, is DSGVTQTPKHLITATGQRVTLRCSPRSGDLSVYWYQQSLDQGLQFLIQYYNGEERAKGNILERFSAQQFPDLHSELNLSSLELGDSALYFCASSVAGLYQETQYFGPGTRLLVL.

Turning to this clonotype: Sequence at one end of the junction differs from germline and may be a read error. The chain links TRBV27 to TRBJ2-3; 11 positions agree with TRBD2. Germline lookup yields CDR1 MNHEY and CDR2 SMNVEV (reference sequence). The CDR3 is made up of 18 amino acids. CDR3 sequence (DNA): TGTGCCAGCAGTTTATCCCCCCGACTAGCGGGGAACACAGATACGCAGAATTTT. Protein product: CASSLSPRLAGNTDTQNF.